These 20 T cell receptor beta chains were sequenced from one sample in a study of T cell responses to AZD1222 COVID-19 vaccine listed by TCRdb under 2021. The library was obtained by the immunoSEQ multiplex PCR assay. TCRdb took over this immuneACCESS table, retaining in-frame rearrangements with V and J assigned. Such tables are incomplete; in checked studies, under half of the missing clones stem from an unresolved V gene, and the remainder is unexplained. The sample yields roughly 110,000 clones; 70% to 90% were counted once. The ten most abundant clones make up less than 6.5% of the sample. The label giving this sample's time point can be read as: about 28 days (+/-7) after the second vaccine dose. The sample was peripheral blood, taken 28 days after the second AZD1222 dose. These receptors came from an adult who received the AZD1222 COVID-19 vaccine.

This clone was seen only once. The CDR3 nucleotides read TGTGCCAGCAGTGAAGAGGGGGGGTTAAGTGAAAAACTGTTTTTT. Translation gives CASSEEGGLSEKLFF. This chain joins TRBV2 and TRBJ1-4; maybe TRBD1 (6 bases). Germline CDR1 reads SNHLY; CDR2 reads FYNNEI. V was shortened by 1 base and J by 7 bases, with 13 bases between the two germline ends. The CDR3 contains 15 residues.

The rearrangement uses TRBV7-6 and TRBJ1-1; D remains ambiguous. The ends were cut back, 1 base at V and 2 bases at J, with 11 bases in the middle. The CDR3 sequence is 15 residues long. Germline CDR1 is SGHVS and CDR2 is FNYEAQ. The CDR3 region has the DNA TGTGCCAGCAGCTTAGATGTCCACGGTAACACTGAAGCTTTCTTT. This sequence encodes CASSLDVHGNTEAFF.

The chain is built from TRBV6-2 or TRBV6-3 and TRBJ1-2, with D unresolved. The CDR3 spans 16 residues. Trimming took off 0 bases at V and 2 bases at J, with 13 bases between the two ends. Germline V CDR1 and CDR2: MNHEY, SVGEGT. CDR3 region: CASSYSLSTANYGYTF. CDR3 DNA sequence: TGTGCCAGCAGTTACTCTCTATCGACCGCCAACTATGGCTACACCTTC.

This chain links TRBV19 with TRBJ1-4; D perhaps matches TRBD1 (6 bases). V dropped 8 bases and J dropped 3 bases, with 10 bases sitting between them. CDR1 and CDR2 from the germline V gene are LNHDA and SQIVND (reference sequence). The CDR3 has 13 amino acids. The CDR3 reads CASEDSANEKLFF. The DNA for the CDR3 is TGTGCCAGTGAGGACAGCGCTAATGAAAAACTGTTTTTT.

This clone has a single count. This chain connects TRBV28 to TRBJ2-2; 8 nucleotides line up with TRBD2. V lost 2 bases and J lost 6; bases outside the gene matches: 2. This CDR3 has 14 amino acids. Germline V CDR1 and CDR2: MDHEN, SYDVKM. CDR3 coding DNA: TGTGCCAGCAGTTTAACGGGGGGGCCCGGGGAGCTGTTTTTT. Residues: CASSLTGGPGELFF.

This chain uses TRBV5-4 with TRBJ2-1, with D unclear. The CDR3 has 12 residues. Trimming took 4 bases from V and 9 from J, leaving 11 bases between them. Germline CDR1 reads SGHNT; CDR2 reads YYREEE (reference sequence). The CDR3 is CASSMERGEQFF. The CDR3 DNA sequence: TGTGCCAGCAGCATGGAACGAGGTGAGCAGTTCTTC. Using reference TRBV5-4 and TRBJ2-1 for the parts outside the CDR3, the full variable domain is ETGVTQSPTHLIKTRGQQVTLRCSSQSGHNTVSWYQQALGQGPQFIFQYYREEENGRGNFPPRFSGLQFPNYSSELNVNALELDDSALYLCASSMERGEQFFGPGTRLTVL.

This clone has only one observation. This chain uses TRBV24-1 with TRBJ2-5; TRBD1 is a possible D gene (6 bases). CDR3 length: 14 residues. Germline V gene data show CDR1 as KGHDR and CDR2 as SFDVKD. Trimming removed 5 bases from V and 0 bases from J, with 9 bases in between. The DNA of the CDR3 is TGTGCCACCAGTGGAAAGGGGGACCAAGAGACCCAGTACTTC. Residues: CATSGKGDQETQYF.

V is TRBV4-3 and J is TRBJ2-3; 12 bases agree with TRBD2. Germline V gene data show CDR1 as LGHNA and CDR2 as YSLEER. The CDR3 loop spans 16 amino acids. V was pared by 3 bases and J by 4 bases, with 5 bases of the junction left unmatched. The CDR3 here is CASSQTGLAGSDTQYF. As DNA, the CDR3 is TGCGCCAGCAGCCAGACGGGACTAGCGGGCTCAGATACGCAGTATTTT.

The chain uses TRBV28 and TRBJ2-7; D is possibly TRBD2 (5 bases). The V gene lost 7 bases and the J gene lost 3 bases, with 13 bases spanning the gap. This CDR3 is 13 amino acids long. CDR1 and CDR2 from the germline V gene are MDHEN and SYDVKM. The DNA for the CDR3 is TGTGCCAGCACCCCTATGGGAGTCTACGAGCAGTACTTC. Translated: CASTPMGVYEQYF.

The V and J genes are TRBV10-3 and TRBJ1-5; D gene ambiguous. The CDR3 extends over 13 amino acids. V lost 0 bases to trimming and J lost 5 bases, with 5 bases between them. Per the germline V gene, CDR1 is ENHRY and CDR2 is SYGVKD. CDR3 in DNA: TGTGCCATCAGTGAGTCTAGGGATCAGCCCCAGCATTTT. This gives the protein CAISESRDQPQHF.

This clone occurred a few times. The rearrangement links TRBV10-3 to TRBJ1-1, with D unclear. This CDR3 has 14 amino acids. Looked up from germline, CDR1 is ENHRY and CDR2 is SYGVKD. V was trimmed by 3 bases and J by 4 bases, leaving 12 bases between them. In DNA, the CDR3 is TGTGCCATCAGTGACCGTGACCGTGGCACTGAAGCTTTCTTT. Amino acid sequence: CAISDRDRGTEAFF.

The chain employs TRBV7-3 and TRBJ2-3; D unclear. The germline CDR1 and CDR2 sequences are SGHTA and FQGTGA. V was clipped by 2 bases and J by 1 base, with 4 bases between them. The CDR3 length is 13 residues. The CDR3 bases are TGTGCCAGCAGCTTATATGGCACAGATACGCAGTATTTT. It encodes CASSLYGTDTQYF.

The chain carries TRBV5-6 and TRBJ2-7, with 9 bases lining up with TRBD2. In germline, CDR1 is SGHDT, CDR2 YYEEEE. The CDR3 totals 16 residues. V lost 3 bases and J lost 5; bases outside the gene matches: 12. As DNA, the CDR3 is TGTGCCAGCAGCTCCACTTTAGCGGGGGCCGGGGACGAGCAGTACTTC. Protein: CASSSTLAGAGDEQYF.

This chain links TRBV11-1 with TRBJ2-1, with unresolved D. The CDR3 consists of 16 residues. Germline-derived CDR1 and CDR2 are SGHAT and FQDESV (reference sequence). Between the trimmed V and J ends, which lost 5 bases and 0 bases, there was a span of 14 bases. DNA of the CDR3: TGTGCCAGCAGCAACAATCGCCAGAGCTCCTACAATGAGCAGTTCTTC. Protein product: CASSNNRQSSYNEQFF.

This clone was observed a few times. This chain connects TRBV13 to TRBJ2-7; D is unclear. The CDR3 has 16 amino acids. CDR1 PRHDT and CDR2 FYEKMQ come from the germline V gene (reference sequence). V was cut by 2 bases and J by 0 bases, with 14 bases left in between. The CDR3 nucleotides read TGTGCCAGCAGCTTATACACCGCTACGAACTCCTACGAGCAGTACTTC. Translating gives CASSLYTATNSYEQYF.

This rearrangement joins TRBV2 to TRBJ1-1, with no clear D. CDR1 is SNHLY, CDR2 FYNNEI, per germline. The CDR3 extends over 10 amino acids. V was shortened by 7 bases and J by 2 bases, with 2 bases between the two germline ends. CDR3 residues: CASTNTEAFF. Written as DNA, the CDR3 is TGTGCCAGCACTAACACTGAAGCTTTCTTT. The variable domain in full, completed from reference TRBV2 and TRBJ1-1, reads EPEVTQTPSHQVTQMGQEVILRCVPISNHLYFYWYRQILGQKVEFLVSFYNNEISEKSEIFDDQFSVERPDGSNFTLKIRSTKLEDSAMYFCASTNTEAFFGQGTRLTVV.

The chain combines TRBV11-2 with TRBJ2-1; 7 positions match TRBD1. The CDR3 is 13 amino acids. V lost 7 bases and J lost 8; bases outside the gene matches: 8. The V gene's germline CDR1 is SGHAT and CDR2 FQNNGV. The CDR3 is CASKQGSFDEQFF. The CDR3 nucleotides are TGTGCCAGCAAACAGGGGTCGTTCGATGAGCAGTTCTTC.

V is TRBV11-3 and J is TRBJ2-3; 12 bases agree with TRBD2. V dropped 5 bases and J dropped 5; count of bases not matched to a gene: 8. Germline CDR1 and CDR2: SGHNT and YENEEA. The CDR3 extends over 16 amino acids. The CDR3 loop reads CASSRLAGGPGDTQYF. The CDR3 region has the DNA TGTGCCAGCAGCCGGCTAGCGGGGGGGCCTGGAGATACGCAGTATTTT.

In this sample, this clone turned up once. The chain couples TRBV7-8 to TRBJ2-7, with 9 bases fitting TRBD1. The CDR3 totals 14 residues. J gave up 4 bases and V 8 bases, and 9 bases lay outside the gene matches. Germline V gene sequence: CDR1 SGHVS, CDR2 FQNEAQ. This chain's CDR3 is CASCWTGVRYEQYF. The CDR3 DNA sequence: TGTGCCAGCTGTTGGACAGGGGTAAGGTACGAGCAGTACTTC. Variable domain in full (rest from reference TRBV7-8 and TRBJ2-7): GAGVSQSPRYKVAKRGQDVALRCDPISGHVSLFWYQQALGQGPEFLTYFQNEAQLDKSGLPSDRFFAERPEGSVSTLKIQRTQQEDSAVYLCASCWTGVRYEQYFGPGTRLTVT.

The rearrangement joins TRBV7-2 to TRBJ2-7; perhaps TRBD1 as D (6 bases). CDR1 is SGHTA and CDR2 is FQGNSA in the germline V gene. V lost 5 bases, J lost 4 bases, and 18 bases lay in between. The CDR3 is 15 amino acids. The CDR3 sequence: CASSPRGREFYEQYF. As DNA, the CDR3 is TGTGCCAGCAGCCCCAGGGGCAGGGAATTTTACGAGCAGTACTTC.